This entry features one T cell receptor beta chain sequence. The antigen it recognizes is unknown. No qualities accompany the bases; no much larger clone lies one base away. The data stem from a study of T cells in localized non-small cell lung cancer (dated by TCRdb to 2020 to 2022). For context, the study as a whole: T cell repertoires of a few hundred early-stage NSCLC patients were analyzed, with tumors being compared against uninvolved tumor-adjacent lungs. The cohort consisted of 200 to 250 treatment-naive NSCLC patients whose localized lung tumors had been resected. Of the NSCLC patients, around 130 were male and approximately 97 were female, and the mean age was approximately 69 years.

TCR beta CDR3 regions were sequenced from DNA using the immunoSEQ Assay. As for the original processing: To compute T cell density, TCR beta template counts were normalized to usable DNA, which was estimated by amplifying housekeeping genes. The preseqR package was used to estimate richness by extrapolating to 400,000 templates for PBMC samples and to 120,000 templates for tissue samples. Clonality was taken to be one minus Pielou's evenness. To identify tissue-enriched TCRs, differential abundance testing was run on productive amino-acid clonotypes with a minimum total count of 5 and an alpha of 0.1. The Jaccard Index and the Morisita Overlap Index were used to measure how much the repertoires overlapped between compartments. GLIPH grouped TCR beta CDR3s together with public tetramer-defined viral CDR3s, and a viral motif had to include at least three viral sequences and show V-gene enrichment. TCRdb mirrors the immuneACCESS table, restricted to in-frame sequences. Some clones are absent from its copies; in checked studies, under half trace to an unresolved V gene, and the reason for the others is unknown. V, J and clone size are taken as reported in that table, and D and trimming were inferred from the DNA itself. This sample has about 12,000 clones in its table, and roughly 82% of those were observed once. The biggest ten clones account for 25% to 30% of the sample.

The CDR3 spans 15 residues, from the cysteine through the phenylalanine. Just CDR3 DNA is preserved here, 45 bases in frame from base 1. Trimming takes 5 bases off V and 4 bases off J; junction bases not matched to a gene: 3. From the germline V gene (reference sequence), CDR1 is LNHDA and CDR2 is SQIVND. Study-level results and caveats: The highest T cell clonality was observed in uninvolved tumor-adjacent lung, where clonality exceeded that of tumor, suggesting that antigenic responses were more focused in uninvolved tumor-adjacent lung. Because the study design was exploratory, TCR variables were selected using unadjusted p-values without false-discovery rate correction. Longer overall survival was associated with higher blood T cell density, whereas shorter survival was associated with higher adjacent-lung clonality. Multi-region tumor sequencing was not performed, so intratumor heterogeneity could not be excluded. A median of 57 of the top 100 tumor clones turned up in the paired uninvolved adjacent lung, and roughly 28 of those clones also ranked among the top 100 of that same adjacent lung.

At diagnosis, tumor, uninvolved tumor-adjacent lung and peripheral blood were collected and then preserved as a mix of FFPE and fresh-frozen material. For TCR repertoire profiling, blood samples were analyzed as peripheral blood mononuclear cells. The source was peripheral blood, collected before any cancer treatment. This sequence was found in a male donor aged 60 or over with stage I squamous cell lung carcinoma. The rearranged segments are TRBV19 and TRBJ2-3; a stretch of 13 junction bases matches TRBD2. The CDR3 sequence is CASSPGLAGADTQYF. The DNA sequence is as follows: TGTGCCAGTAGTCCCGGACTAGCGGGAGCAGATACGCAGTATTTT.